Below are 30 T cell receptor beta chains sequenced from a single sample in a study of T cells in Graves' hyperthyroidism and ophthalmopathy. The CDR3 regions of TCR beta were amplified from RNA transcripts. The TCR CDR3 first-round RT-PCR relied on the HTBI primer set. In TCRdb, the multiplex PCR reads were re-called with MiXCR into one record per CDR3 protein. The sample lists hundreds of thousands of distinct CDR3 sequences; more than 30% were seen once. The source material was blood. The receptor set was obtained from a man in his late teens or twenties with Graves' hyperthyroidism.

In this sample, this clonotype turned up a few times. V and J are TRBV4-1 and TRBJ2-7; D gene uncertain. Germline CDR1 is MGHRA and CDR2 is YSYEKL. V was clipped by 1 base and J by 2 bases, with 9 bases between them. This CDR3 is 14 amino acids long. The CDR3 nucleotides are TGCGCCAGCAGCCAAGTTACGGGCACCTACGAGCAGTACTTC. It translates to CASSQVTGTYEQYF.

V is TRBV2 and J is TRBJ2-5; 10 bases are a match to TRBD2. The V gene's germline CDR1 is SNHLY and CDR2 FYNNEI. V trimming: 7 bases; J trimming: 4 bases; junction bases outside the gene matches: 6. The CDR3 has 14 residues. The CDR3 DNA reads as TGTGCCAGCATGGAAGCGGGGGGGCTAGAGACCCAGTACTTC. This gives the protein CASMEAGGLETQYF.

In its sample, this clonotype was seen many times. This chain links TRBV12-3 or TRBV12-4 with TRBJ1-2, with D perhaps matching TRBD1 (6 bases). V lost 3 bases, J lost 7 bases, and 12 bases lay in between. The CDR3 contains 13 residues. The CDR3, as DNA: TGTGCCAGCAGTTTGGGCAGGGGTAGTGGCTACACCTTC. It is translated as CASSLGRGSGYTF.

This clonotype has more than one count but fewer than ten. Since a much larger clone is just one base distant, this may be a read error. V usage is TRBV29-1 and J usage is TRBJ1-2, with 7 bases matching TRBD1. J lost 4 bases, V lost 4 bases, and 3 bases had no gene match. The CDR3 sequence is 12 residues long. Germline-derived CDR1 and CDR2 are SQVTM and ANQGSEA. CDR3 region: CSVGDSLYGYTF. CDR3 DNA sequence: TGCAGCGTTGGGGACAGCCTCTATGGCTACACCTTC.

This clonotype was found many times. V usage is TRBV2 and J usage is TRBJ1-2, with D possibly TRBD1 on 6 matching bases. Per germline, CDR1 SNHLY and CDR2 FYNNEI. Trimming left V 5 bases short and J 6 bases short, with 10 bases between. This CDR3 spans 12 amino acids. Here the CDR3 reads CASSLQGNGYTF. The CDR3 region has the DNA TGTGCCAGCAGTCTACAGGGAAATGGCTACACCTTC.

This clonotype occurred many times. This rearrangement joins TRBV9 to TRBJ1-2; D is unclear. CDR3 length equals 15 residues. V lost 1 base and J 2 bases, leaving 12 bases between the germline ends. Germline CDR1 SGDLS, CDR2 YYNGEE. CDR3 coding DNA: TGTGCCAGCAGCGTATCGCGAGGCGAGAACTATGGCTACACCTTC. It yields the protein CASSVSRGENYGYTF. The full variable domain, with the rest looked up from reference TRBV9 and TRBJ1-2, is DSGVTQTPKHLITATGQRVTLRCSPRSGDLSVYWYQQSLDQGLQFLIQYYNGEERAKGNILERFSAQQFPDLHSELNLSSLELGDSALYFCASSVSRGENYGYTFGSGTRLTVV.

The rearrangement joins TRBV20-1 to TRBJ2-5, with 8 bases matching TRBD2. J was trimmed by 4 bases and V by 6 bases; bases with no gene match: 10. CDR3 length equals 14 residues. The germline V gene encodes CDR1 DFQATT and CDR2 SNEGSKA (reference sequence). CDR3 in amino acids: CSAGGGGGRETQYF. The CDR3 DNA follows: TGCAGTGCCGGGGGGGGCGGGGGACGAGAGACCCAGTACTTC.

In its sample, this clonotype was seen once. This chain connects TRBV7-2 to TRBJ2-5; 8 nucleotides line up with TRBD2. The germline gives CDR1 SGHTA, CDR2 FQGNSA. The CDR3 sequence is 17 residues long. Losses at the gene ends were 5 bases for V and 0 bases for J; bases not matched to a gene: 11. In DNA form, the CDR3 reads TGTGCCAGCAGCCTGACGGTACCTAGCGGGTACCAAGAGACCCAGTACTTC. Encoded protein: CASSLTVPSGYQETQYF.

Of note for this clonotype: A clone one base away is much larger, so this may be a read error. This sequence joins TRBV9 and TRBJ1-1; 8 bases match TRBD1. Germline CDR1 and CDR2: SGDLS and YYNGEE. CDR3 length: 14 amino acids. The CDR3 protein is CARSAIQGDTEAFF. CDR3 sequence (DNA): TGTGCCAGAAGCGCGATACAGGGGGACACTGAAGCTTTCTTT.

The chain has TRBV5-8 and TRBJ2-5; D gene ambiguous. The CDR3 totals 13 residues. The V and J ends lost 4 bases and 2 bases respectively, with 9 bases between them. Germline V CDR1 and CDR2: SGHTS, YDEGEE. CDR3 nucleotide sequence: TGTGCCAGCAGCCGAAACCATCAAGAGACCCAGTACTTC. It yields the protein CASSRNHQETQYF. Full variable domain (remainder filled in from reference TRBV5-8 and TRBJ2-5): EAGVTQSPTHLIKTRGQQATLRCSPISGHTSVYWYQQALGLGLQFLLWYDEGEERNRGNFPPRFSGRQFPNYSSELNVNALELEDSALYLCASSRNHQETQYFGPGTRLLVL.

V is TRBV9 and J is TRBJ2-5, with 8 bases lining up with TRBD2. The CDR3 loop spans 16 amino acids. Germline-derived CDR1 and CDR2 are SGDLS and YYNGEE. The trim removed 3 bases at V and 5 bases at J, leaving 12 bases unmatched. Here the CDR3 DNA reads TGTGCCAGCAGCGAGTCGGGGGGGGCGAGCCGGGAGACCCAGTACTTC. Its translation is CASSESGGASRETQYF.

This clonotype appeared a few times. The V and J genes are TRBV20-1 and TRBJ1-6; maybe TRBD1 (5 bases). The CDR3 is 14 amino acids. Trimming removed 5 bases from V and 3 bases from J, with 11 bases in between. Germline V gene lookup returns CDR1 DFQATT and CDR2 SNEGSKA (reference sequence). CDR3 nucleotide sequence: TGCAGTGCTCCTACAGGAGTCTATAATTCACCCCTCCACTTT. This gives the protein CSAPTGVYNSPLHF.

The table lists this clonotype with a few counts. The chain couples TRBV10-3 to TRBJ2-7; D might be TRBD1 (6 bases). V lost 10 bases, J lost 2 bases, and 21 bases lay in between. Germline V gene lookup returns CDR1 ENHRY and CDR2 SYGVKD. The CDR3 totals 15 residues. CDR3 coding DNA: TGTGCCAGCAGCCGTGGACAGACAATAACCTACGAGCAGTACTTC. It yields the protein CASSRGQTITYEQYF.

This sequence joins TRBV7-2 and TRBJ2-7, with D perhaps given as TRBD1 or TRBD2 (7 bases each). Trimming pared 5 bases from V and 1 base from J, leaving 15 bases between. The CDR3 is 15 residues long. CDR1 is SGHTA, CDR2 FQGNSA, per germline. CDR3 in amino acids: CASSVSGTESYEQYF. CDR3 nucleotides: TGTGCCAGCAGCGTGAGCGGGACAGAATCCTACGAGCAGTACTTC. Using reference TRBV7-2 and TRBJ2-7 for the parts outside the CDR3, the full variable domain is GAGVSQSPSNKVTEKGKDVELRCDPISGHTALYWYRQSLGQGLEFLIYFQGNSAPDKSGLPSDRFSAERTGGSVSTLTIQRTQQEDSAVYLCASSVSGTESYEQYFGPGTRLTVT.

The gene calls are TRBV13 and TRBJ2-7, with D uncertain. This CDR3 has 13 amino acids. Trimming took 4 bases from V and 3 from J, leaving 10 bases between them. Germline CDR1 PRHDT, CDR2 FYEKMQ (reference sequence). The CDR3 here is CASSWTTNYEQYF. The DNA for the CDR3 is TGTGCCAGCAGCTGGACGACAAACTACGAGCAGTACTTC.

This clonotype has a handful of counts. V is TRBV6-5 and J is TRBJ1-5; D gene uncertain. CDR3 length: 14 amino acids. Trimming shortened V by 6 bases and J by 7 bases, and 16 bases separated the two germline ends. Germline CDR1 reads MNHEY; CDR2 reads SVGAGI. The CDR3: CASSNLAFRQPQHF. The CDR3 DNA sequence: TGTGCCAGCAGCAACTTGGCCTTTCGCCAGCCCCAGCATTTT.

The chain couples TRBV19 to TRBJ2-7; 7 nucleotides match TRBD1. CDR3 length equals 14 residues. The germline gives CDR1 LNHDA, CDR2 SQIVND (reference sequence). Trimming cost V 3 bases and J 2 bases; bases outside gene matches: 4. CDR3 amino acids: CASSMIGGPYEQYF. CDR3 nucleotide sequence: TGTGCCAGTAGTATGATAGGGGGCCCCTACGAGCAGTACTTC.

The chain recombines TRBV5-4 with TRBJ2-2; 9 nucleotides align to TRBD1. The CDR3 runs to 15 residues. Germline trimming cut 4 bases from V and 8 bases from J; bases unmatched to any gene: 9. Per germline, CDR1 SGHNT and CDR2 YYREEE (reference sequence). CDR3 sequence: CASSHMDRGRGELFF. In DNA, the CDR3 is TGTGCCAGCAGCCACATGGACAGGGGTAGAGGGGAGCTGTTTTTT.

The rearrangement links TRBV9 to TRBJ2-2; a possible D gene is TRBD1 (6 bases). In germline, CDR1 is SGDLS, CDR2 YYNGEE. This CDR3 contains 15 residues. V was shortened by 3 bases and J by 3 bases, with 12 bases between the two germline ends. CDR3 sequence: CASSEQGSDTGELFF. For the CDR3, the DNA is TGTGCCAGCAGCGAACAGGGTTCAGACACCGGGGAGCTGTTTTTT. The full variable domain, in which reference TRBV9 and TRBJ2-2 provide the parts outside the CDR3, is DSGVTQTPKHLITATGQRVTLRCSPRSGDLSVYWYQQSLDQGLQFLIQYYNGEERAKGNILERFSAQQFPDLHSELNLSSLELGDSALYFCASSEQGSDTGELFFGEGSRLTVL.

This clonotype was recorded many times. The V gene is TRBV29-1, the J gene TRBJ2-2; TRBD1 matches at 7 bases. This CDR3 region has 13 residues. Losses at the gene ends were 5 bases for V and 7 bases for J; bases not matched to a gene: 7. Germline CDR1 and CDR2: SQVTM and ANQGSEA. The CDR3 region is CSVQRGQNGELFF. In DNA, the CDR3 is TGCAGCGTTCAAAGGGGGCAAAACGGGGAGCTGTTTTTT.

The chain combines TRBV4-1 with TRBJ2-7; possible D gene TRBD2, 5 bases. V gave up 0 bases and J gave up 3 bases, with 12 bases separating them. Germline V gene data show CDR1 as MGHRA and CDR2 as YSYEKL. The CDR3 is 15 amino acids. CDR3 amino acids: CASSQEPLASYEQYF. For the CDR3, the DNA is TGCGCCAGCAGCCAAGAGCCCCTAGCAAGCTACGAGCAGTACTTC.

This sequence joins TRBV5-1 and TRBJ1-1, with TRBD1 identical over 8 bases. The CDR3 is made up of 13 amino acids. Germline loops: CDR1 SGHRS, CDR2 YFSETQ. With V trimmed by 4 bases and J by 7 bases, 6 bases remained unmatched. CDR3 in DNA: TGCGCCAGCAGCCCAGATGGACAGGGTGAAGCTTTCTTT. Protein product: CASSPDGQGEAFF.

This clonotype was seen repeatedly, ten times or more. This rearrangement joins TRBV12-3 or TRBV12-4 to TRBJ1-6; no clear D. Trimming took off 6 bases at V and 8 bases at J, with 8 bases between the two ends. This CDR3 spans 12 amino acids. CDR3 in DNA: TGTGCCAGCAGCCGGCCCTATTCACCCCTCCACTTT. Translating it yields CASSRPYSPLHF.

This clonotype was recorded at least ten times. The chain couples TRBV10-3 to TRBJ1-5; 9 nucleotides align to TRBD1. V shed 10 bases and J 4 bases; nucleotides not matched to a gene: 8. Germline V CDR1 and CDR2: ENHRY, SYGVKD. CDR3 size: 14 residues. The CDR3 loop is CATATQGANQPQHF. Written as DNA, the CDR3 is TGTGCCACCGCTACACAGGGGGCTAATCAGCCCCAGCATTTT.

This clonotype showed up just once. The chain links TRBV6-4 to TRBJ1-5; D ambiguous. The CDR3 is 13 amino acids. Germline V gene data show CDR1 as MRHNA and CDR2 as SNTAGT. The ends were cut back, 5 bases at V and 6 bases at J, with 11 bases in the middle. The CDR3 loop reads CASSIGWGQPQHF. Here the CDR3 DNA reads TGTGCCAGCAGTATAGGTTGGGGTCAGCCCCAGCATTTT.

The chain joins TRBV7-2 to TRBJ2-7; 7 bases map to TRBD2. The CDR3 spans 15 residues. Trimming took 4 bases from V and 7 from J; bases not matched to a gene: 13. Germline V CDR1 and CDR2: SGHTA, FQGNSA. This CDR3 reads CASSSRTRSLGEQYF. The CDR3 nucleotides are TGTGCCAGCAGCTCCCGGACTAGGAGTCTAGGGGAGCAGTACTTC.

The rearrangement uses TRBV10-2 and TRBJ1-5; TRBD1 matches at 8 bases. The CDR3 is 13 amino acids. Trimming cost V 7 bases and J 11 bases; bases outside gene matches: 10. The germline V gene encodes CDR1 WSHSY and CDR2 SAAADI. The CDR3 region is CASTRTGTETQHF. The CDR3 DNA is TGCGCCAGCACCCGGACAGGGACAGAGACCCAGCATTTT.

This clonotype was counted only a few times. The V and J genes are TRBV14 and TRBJ2-5, with D perhaps TRBD2 (5 bases). V lost 3 bases to trimming and J lost 5 bases, with 16 bases between them. Germline V lookup: CDR1 SGHDN, CDR2 FVKESK. This CDR3 region has 15 residues. CDR3 protein: CASSHPGDVGETQYF. As DNA, the CDR3 is TGTGCCAGCAGCCACCCCGGGGATGTTGGGGAGACCCAGTACTTC.

The sample holds a few counts of this clonotype. One junction end does not reproduce the germline sequence, and a read error may be involved. The chain combines TRBV2 with TRBJ1-1, with 7 positions matching TRBD1. CDR3 length equals 14 residues. Per germline, CDR1 SNHLY and CDR2 FYNNEI. Written as DNA, the CDR3 is TGTGCCAGCAGGGAAGGACAGGCGGGAACTGAAGCTTTCTTT. This sequence encodes CASREGQAGTEAFF.

CDR3 sequence: CSARSDVYEQYF. CDR3 DNA: TGCAGTGCTAGATCCGACGTCTACGAGCAGTACTTC. The chain couples TRBV20-1 to TRBJ2-7; D is undetermined. Per the germline V gene, CDR1 is DFQATT and CDR2 is SNEGSKA (reference sequence). The CDR3 is 12 residues long. V was shortened by 2 bases and J by 3 bases, with 8 bases between the two germline ends.